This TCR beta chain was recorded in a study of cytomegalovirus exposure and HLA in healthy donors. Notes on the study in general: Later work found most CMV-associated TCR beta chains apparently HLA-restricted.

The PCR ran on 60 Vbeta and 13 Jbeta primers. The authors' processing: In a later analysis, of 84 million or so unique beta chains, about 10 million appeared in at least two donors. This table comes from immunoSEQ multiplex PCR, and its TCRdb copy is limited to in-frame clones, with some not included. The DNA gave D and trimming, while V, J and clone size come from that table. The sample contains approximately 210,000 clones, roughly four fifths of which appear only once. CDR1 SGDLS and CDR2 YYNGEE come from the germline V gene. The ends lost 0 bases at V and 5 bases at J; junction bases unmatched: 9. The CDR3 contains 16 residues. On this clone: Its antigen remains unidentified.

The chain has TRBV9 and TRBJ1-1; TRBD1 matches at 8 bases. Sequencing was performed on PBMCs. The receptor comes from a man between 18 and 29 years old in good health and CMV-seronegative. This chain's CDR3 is CASSVATGQGGTEAFF. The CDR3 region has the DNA TGTGCCAGCAGCGTAGCTACTGGACAGGGAGGGACTGAAGCTTTCTTT.